These T cell receptor beta chains were read from a single sample in a study of blood T cell repertoires in COVID-19. Profiling relied on immunoSEQ multiplex PCR, and the TCRdb table lists in-frame clones only, not all of them. The table shows over 90,000 clones, with roughly nine tenths occurring only once. Material: peripheral blood. These receptors were taken from a man aged 50 or older with acute or convalescent COVID-19. Each CDR3 is given with its conserved first and last residue. Fields, in order: J gene, V gene, CDR3 protein.

J: TRBJ2-1
V: TRBV9
CDR3: CASSVVSLAGVVNEQFF

J: TRBJ2-1
V: TRBV5-5
CDR3: CASSEGLAGGYEQFF

J: TRBJ2-5
V: TRBV9
CDR3: CASSVDPTSDQYF

J: TRBJ2-2
V: TRBV19
CDR3: CASSRQYTGELFF

J: TRBJ1-4
V: TRBV10-3
CDR3: CAISDERRPNEKLFF

J: TRBJ1-2
V: TRBV16
CDR3: CASSQSPRGANYGYTF

J: TRBJ1-2
V: TRBV23-1
CDR3: CASSARRDTRVNNYGYTF

J: TRBJ1-1
V: TRBV5-1
CDR3: CASSFGPGEGTEAFF

J: TRBJ1-4
V: TRBV29-1
CDR3: CSVEDLGGAGKLFF

J: TRBJ2-5
V: TRBV3-1/TRBV3-2
CDR3: CASSQGRLAGGPGETQYF

J: TRBJ2-1
V: TRBV3-1/TRBV3-2
CDR3: CASSQGERRLASYNEQFF

J: TRBJ2-1
V: TRBV6-5
CDR3: CASSIPGPNEQFF

J: TRBJ1-5
V: TRBV7-8
CDR3: CASRQEGSGQGNQPQHF

J: TRBJ2-7
V: TRBV18
CDR3: CASSPRNGQSYEQYF

J: TRBJ1-2
V: TRBV5-1
CDR3: CASSFRQGGGYTF

J: TRBJ2-3
V: TRBV29-1
CDR3: CSVHFDRVILSDTQYF

J: TRBJ2-1
V: TRBV5-1
CDR3: CASKGGGEGYNEQFF

J: TRBJ2-3
V: TRBV18
CDR3: CASSPRPGGGWDTQYF

J: TRBJ2-1
V: TRBV19
CDR3: CASSMGLADNEQFF

J: TRBJ2-7
V: TRBV12-3/TRBV12-4
CDR3: CASIGGTSYEQYF

J: TRBJ2-2
V: TRBV19
CDR3: CASIPQGSNTGELFF

J: TRBJ2-1
V: TRBV24-1
CDR3: CATSDSSSGRFEQFF

J: TRBJ2-5
V: TRBV11-3
CDR3: CASSPGTGGQETQYF

J: TRBJ2-1
V: TRBV27
CDR3: CASSTGTSGRDNEQFF

J: TRBJ2-7
V: TRBV10-1
CDR3: CASSGTSGSEQYF

J: TRBJ1-2
V: TRBV10-3
CDR3: CAISRQGDYGYTF

J: TRBJ1-2
V: TRBV12-3/TRBV12-4
CDR3: CASSSGQSYGYTF

J: TRBJ2-1
V: TRBV30
CDR3: CAWIRGGRDEQFF

J: TRBJ1-3
V: TRBV23-1
CDR3: CASSPNRGMAGNTIYF

J: TRBJ2-2
V: TRBV7-2
CDR3: CASSGTSGNTGELFF

J: TRBJ2-3
V: TRBV27
CDR3: CASSLRERDTQYF

J: TRBJ2-7
V: TRBV18
CDR3: CASSPPAGGAYEQYF

J: TRBJ2-7
V: TRBV6-5
CDR3: CASKSGLVGEQYF

J: TRBJ2-1
V: TRBV24-1
CDR3: CATSDFRGSNEQFF

J: TRBJ1-6
V: TRBV5-1
CDR3: CASSRTGDTSPLHF

J: TRBJ2-5
V: TRBV11-3
CDR3: CASSLRGWETQYF

J: TRBJ1-2
V: TRBV19
CDR3: CASSPDRGGYYGYTF

J: TRBJ2-1
V: TRBV7-2
CDR3: CASSTRTASYNEQFF

J: TRBJ1-4
V: TRBV23-1
CDR3: CADFYRGRGEKLFF

J: TRBJ2-7
V: TRBV18
CDR3: CASSPESLLAAYEQYF

J: TRBJ2-7
V: TRBV23-1
CDR3: CASSRDTNYEQYF

J: TRBJ2-1
V: TRBV10-1
CDR3: CATIPGTSGGNEQFF

J: TRBJ2-7
V: TRBV7-2
CDR3: CASSFDAGTSLYEQYF

J: TRBJ1-1
V: TRBV18
CDR3: CASSPSWQGFEAFF

J: TRBJ2-3
V: TRBV4-1
CDR3: CASSQESRSTDTQYF

J: TRBJ2-1
V: TRBV27
CDR3: CASSSIGGSYNEQFF

J: TRBJ1-5
V: TRBV2
CDR3: CASSGGEVQPQHF

J: TRBJ2-2
V: TRBV5-4
CDR3: CASSLVGVMAGELFF

J: TRBJ2-7
V: TRBV29-1
CDR3: CSVANLPRGRSYEQYF

J: TRBJ1-4
V: TRBV6-5
CDR3: CASSPIGTGDEKLFF

J: TRBJ1-1
V: TRBV14
CDR3: CASSLDRVFSEAFF

J: TRBJ2-1
V: TRBV10-2
CDR3: CASSYQGFEQFF

J: TRBJ2-1
V: TRBV5-6
CDR3: CASSPANNEQFF

J: TRBJ2-7
V: TRBV6-1
CDR3: CASSEGRGPLYEQYF